Here is one TCR beta chain with its context. Germline CDR1 SGHNT, CDR2 YYREEE (reference sequence). Trimming left V 7 bases short and J 5 bases short, with 15 bases between. The CDR3 extends over 13 amino acids. Profiled with immunoSEQ multiplex PCR; TCRdb holds only in-frame clones, not every one. The sample holds under 75,000 clones; 85% are singletons and the top ten take just over 20%. The record originates from a study of T cell responses to AZD1222 COVID-19 vaccine. The receptor was derived from an adult in good health. The V gene is TRBV5-4, the J gene TRBJ1-1, with a weak D call TRBD1 (5 bases). The sample in question was peripheral blood, obtained on day 0 of AZD1222 vaccination. For the CDR3, the DNA is TGTGCCAGCTCCTTTGGGGGGGGTACTGAAGCTTTCTTT. Translation: CASSFGGGTEAFF.